Presented here are 27 T cell receptor beta chains from one specimen sequenced in a study of blood T cell repertoires in COVID-19. Here immunoSEQ multiplex PCR was the method, and the copy in TCRdb shows in-frame clones only, minus some. This table holds 50,000 to 75,000 clones, 81% found once. What was sequenced was peripheral blood. The source of these receptors is a woman older than 75 with active or convalescent COVID-19.

The chain links TRBV15 to TRBJ2-4; a possible D gene is TRBD1 (6 bases). The V end was cut by 0 bases, the J end by 16 bases, with 13 bases between. The CDR3 sequence is 12 residues long. Germline CDR1 reads LNHNV; CDR2 reads YYDKDF (reference sequence). This chain's CDR3 is CATSRDRGQNYF. In DNA, the CDR3 is TGTGCCACCAGCAGAGATCGAGGACAGAATTACTTC.

The gene calls are TRBV19 and TRBJ1-1, with 8 bases aligning to TRBD1. Germline V CDR1 and CDR2: LNHDA, SQIVND (reference sequence). V lost 4 bases to trimming and J lost 0 bases; unmatched junction nucleotides: 1. The CDR3 covers 14 residues. CDR3 residues: CASSKDRVNTEAFF. The CDR3 DNA reads as TGTGCCAGTAGTAAGGACAGGGTGAACACTGAAGCTTTCTTT.

This clone has only one observation. The chain couples TRBV6-2 or TRBV6-3 to TRBJ1-1; TRBD1 agrees at 11 bases. The CDR3 sequence is 15 residues long. From germline, CDR1 is MNHEY and CDR2 SVGEGT. J gave up 4 bases and V 6 bases, and 7 bases lay outside the gene matches. The CDR3 bases are TGTGCCAGCAGCCGCCTGGGACAGGGGGGCACTGAAGCTTTCTTT. Its translation is CASSRLGQGGTEAFF.

Here the CDR3 reads CASSQSPGQGNTEAFF. CDR3 sequence (DNA): TGTGCCAGCAGCCAATCCCCGGGACAGGGGAACACTGAAGCTTTCTTT. The J gene is TRBJ1-1, the V gene TRBV14; 9 bases fit TRBD1. V shed 2 bases and J 1 base; nucleotides not matched to a gene: 5. From germline, CDR1 is SGHDN and CDR2 FVKESK. The CDR3 runs to 16 residues.

J is TRBJ2-1 and V is TRBV9; 14 nucleotides match TRBD2. The CDR3 covers 18 residues. Losses at the gene ends were 4 bases for V and 5 bases for J; bases not matched to a gene: 11. CDR1 and CDR2 from the germline V gene are SGDLS and YYNGEE. The CDR3 here is CASSPYGTSGGGDNEQFF. The CDR3 nucleotides are TGTGCCAGCAGCCCCTACGGGACTAGCGGGGGTGGGGACAATGAGCAGTTCTTC.

This chain connects TRBV7-9 to TRBJ1-6; tentatively, D is TRBD1 (5 bases). The germline V gene has CDR1 SEHNR and CDR2 FQNEAQ (reference sequence). V shed 5 bases and J shed 8 bases, with 7 bases lying between them. CDR3 length: 12 residues. The CDR3: CASSLQDSPLHF. The CDR3 coding sequence is TGTGCCAGCAGCCTACAGGATTCACCCCTCCACTTT.

The table lists this clone with a count of one. The rearrangement joins TRBV11-2 to TRBJ2-1; the match to TRBD1 covers 8 bases. The CDR3 is made up of 13 amino acids. V dropped 5 bases and J dropped 6; count of bases not matched to a gene: 3. The germline gives CDR1 SGHAT, CDR2 FQNNGV. The CDR3, as DNA: TGTGCCAGCAGCCGGGGACAGGTCAATGAGCAGTTCTTC. This codes for CASSRGQVNEQFF.

The gene calls are TRBV7-9 and TRBJ2-2; D possibly corresponds to TRBD2 (5 bases). This CDR3 is built from 16 residues. The germline CDR1 and CDR2 sequences are SEHNR and FQNEAQ (reference sequence). V lost 4 bases and J lost 6, with 18 bases in between. The CDR3 loop is CASSSRASRPSGELFF. The CDR3 bases are TGTGCCAGCAGCTCGAGGGCCTCCAGGCCTTCCGGGGAGCTGTTTTTT.

This clone was seen once. The chain couples TRBV5-5 to TRBJ2-1; D possibly corresponds to TRBD1 (7 bases). V shed 1 base and J shed 10 bases, with 9 bases lying between them. This CDR3 has 12 residues. Germline CDR1 reads SGHKS; CDR2 reads YYEKEE (reference sequence). The CDR3 DNA reads as TGTGCCAGCAGCTTGCCAGGGGGGGAGCAGTTCTTC. Protein: CASSLPGGEQFF.

The chain links TRBV14 to TRBJ1-6, with 7 positions matching TRBD1. The CDR3 has 15 amino acids. Germline values: CDR1 SGHDN, CDR2 FVKESK. V shed 2 bases, J shed 9 bases, and the junction held 7 bases outside the gene matches. This CDR3 reads CASSQFETGSSPLHF. CDR3 DNA: TGTGCCAGCAGCCAATTTGAGACAGGGAGTTCACCCCTCCACTTT.

The V and J genes are TRBV5-8 and TRBJ2-1; perhaps TRBD1 as D (6 bases). The CDR3 covers 14 residues. Per germline, CDR1 SGHTS and CDR2 YDEGEE. Trimming shortened V by 4 bases and J by 1 base, and 9 bases separated the two germline ends. The CDR3 coding sequence is TGTGCCAGCAGCGTGACAGGTTCCTACAATGAGCAGTTCTTC. This codes for CASSVTGSYNEQFF.

This clone came up once. This rearrangement joins TRBV9 to TRBJ1-1; TRBD1 might be the D (5 bases). CDR1 is SGDLS and CDR2 is YYNGEE in the germline V gene. This CDR3 region has 13 residues. V dropped 4 bases and J dropped 1 base, with 8 bases sitting between them. The CDR3 nucleotides are TGTGCCAGCAGCACCGGACAGAACACTGAAGCTTTCTTT. This codes for CASSTGQNTEAFF.

The chain links TRBV3-1 (or the pseudogene TRBV3-2) to TRBJ1-6; D gene unclear. Germline V gives CDR1 LGHDT, CDR2 YNNKEL (reference sequence). This CDR3 is 15 amino acids long. V lost 1 base to trimming and J lost 0 bases, with 4 bases between them. The CDR3 is CASSQGSSYNSPLHF. The CDR3 DNA reads as TGTGCCAGCAGCCAAGGGAGCTCCTATAATTCACCCCTCCACTTT.

The gene calls are TRBV19 and TRBJ1-2; D perhaps matches TRBD1 (6 bases). Germline V CDR1 and CDR2: LNHDA, SQIVND (reference sequence). CDR3 length: 13 residues. Trimming shortened V by 3 bases and J by 8 bases, and 13 bases separated the two germline ends. DNA of the CDR3: TGTGCCAGTAGTATCGAACAGGGTTGGGGCTACACCTTC. Amino acids: CASSIEQGWGYTF.

The CDR3 DNA sequence: TGTGCAAGGAGAAGCAAACTGTTTTTT. Protein sequence: CARRSKLFF. This chain uses TRBV12-2 with TRBJ1-4. TRBV12-2 is listed as a pseudogene. The CDR3 spans 9 residues.

V gene TRBV5-1 combines with J gene TRBJ2-5, with unresolved D. V lost 0 bases and J lost 2, with 11 bases in between. Germline lookup yields CDR1 SGHRS and CDR2 YFSETQ. The CDR3 is 15 residues long. The CDR3 region has the DNA TGCGCCAGCAGCTTGGGGGCAGCCGTACAAGAGACCCAGTACTTC. It translates to CASSLGAAVQETQYF.

The chain is built from TRBV18 and TRBJ2-7; TRBD1 is a possible D gene (6 bases). Looked up from germline, CDR1 is KGHSH and CDR2 is LQKENI. Trimming took 1 base from V and 0 from J, leaving 13 bases between them. The CDR3 runs to 16 residues. The CDR3 spells CASSPRGWGLSYEQYF. The CDR3 DNA is TGTGCCAGCTCACCACGCGGGTGGGGGCTCTCCTACGAGCAGTACTTC.

The chain is built from TRBV20-1 and TRBJ2-2, with D possibly being TRBD2 (7 bases). Germline values: CDR1 DFQATT, CDR2 SNEGSKA (reference sequence). CDR3 length: 16 residues. Trimming cost V 3 bases and J 7 bases, with 21 bases left between them. This chain's CDR3 is CSASGRGGAVDGELFF. DNA of the CDR3: TGCAGTGCTAGTGGGAGAGGGGGGGCTGTCGACGGGGAGCTGTTTTTT.

The chain recombines TRBV12-3 or TRBV12-4 with TRBJ2-5, with D possibly TRBD2 on 6 matching bases. This CDR3 comprises 13 residues. Trimming cost V 3 bases and J 4 bases, with 9 bases left between them. For the CDR3, the DNA is TGTGCCAGCAGTTTCGGAGGGCCAGAGACCCAGTACTTC. It translates to CASSFGGPETQYF.

This clone was picked up one time. The CDR3 sequence: CASSFGRGQNQPQHF. Written as DNA, the CDR3 is TGTGCCAGCAGTTTCGGAAGGGGGCAAAATCAGCCCCAGCATTTT. V and J are TRBV27 and TRBJ1-5; 7 bases agree with TRBD1. The germline gives CDR1 MNHEY, CDR2 SMNVEV (reference sequence). The V gene end was trimmed by 3 bases and the J gene end by 4 bases; junction bases not matched to a gene: 6. The CDR3 is 15 residues long.

This clone showed up just once. J is TRBJ1-2 and V is TRBV18, with 7 bases that match TRBD1. V shed 0 bases, J shed 4 bases, and the junction held 2 bases outside the gene matches. Germline CDR1 KGHSH, CDR2 LQKENI. This CDR3 is 14 amino acids long. The CDR3 nucleotides are TGTGCCAGCTCACCACCACAGGGGTTCTATGGCTACACCTTC. Its translation is CASSPPQGFYGYTF.

The chain joins TRBV7-3 to TRBJ1-4; perhaps TRBD1 as D (5 bases). This CDR3 has 15 residues. Germline lookup yields CDR1 SGHTA and CDR2 FQGTGA. The V gene lost 5 bases and the J gene lost 7 bases, with 17 bases spanning the gap. The CDR3 spells CASSADQGKAEKLFF. The CDR3 region has the DNA TGTGCCAGCAGCGCCGACCAGGGTAAGGCTGAAAAACTGTTTTTT.

The V and J genes are TRBV25-1 and TRBJ2-7, with 10 bases aligning to TRBD1. Germline V CDR1 and CDR2: MGHDK, SYGVNS. After removal of 1 base from V and 4 bases from J, the junction contained 1 base not matched to a gene. This CDR3 comprises 14 residues. CDR3 sequence: CASSEWGQGYEQYF. The CDR3 coding sequence is TGTGCCAGCAGTGAATGGGGACAGGGGTACGAGCAGTACTTC.

The chain recombines TRBV27 with TRBJ2-7; TRBD1 agrees at 11 bases. This CDR3 is built from 15 residues. Germline V gene data show CDR1 as MNHEY and CDR2 as SMNVEV (reference sequence). Trimming removed 6 bases from V and 4 bases from J; junction bases left unmatched: 8. The CDR3 loop is CASRSGQGATYEQYF. The CDR3 nucleotides are TGTGCCAGCAGAAGTGGACAGGGGGCGACGTACGAGCAGTACTTC.

This chain connects TRBV19 to TRBJ2-7, with TRBD1 identical over 8 bases. CDR1 and CDR2 (germline): LNHDA, SQIVND (reference sequence). V shed 6 bases and J 7 bases; nucleotides not matched to a gene: 8. The CDR3 length is 13 residues. CDR3 amino acids: CASRRQGAEEQYF. The CDR3, as DNA: TGTGCCAGTAGGAGGCAGGGGGCTGAGGAGCAGTACTTC.

The chain recombines TRBV7-8 with TRBJ1-1, with TRBD1 identical over 7 bases. This CDR3 has 14 amino acids. Germline V gives CDR1 SGHVS, CDR2 FQNEAQ. Unmatched junction bases numbered 9, after V lost 6 bases and J lost 5 bases. This CDR3 is CASRRGTANTEAFF. The CDR3 DNA is TGTGCCAGCAGGAGGGGGACAGCGAATACTGAAGCTTTCTTT.

The genes are TRBV19 and TRBJ2-3, with 9 bases matching TRBD1. The trim removed 0 bases at V and 3 bases at J, leaving 4 bases unmatched. CDR3 size: 16 residues. Germline CDR1 and CDR2: LNHDA and SQIVND (reference sequence). CDR3 DNA sequence: TGTGCCAGTAGTATAGAGATGGACAGGGGTACAGATACGCAGTATTTT. This encodes CASSIEMDRGTDTQYF. The whole variable domain, filled in from reference TRBV19 and TRBJ2-3, reads DGGITQSPKYLFRKEGQNVTLSCEQNLNHDAMYWYRQDPGQGLRLIYYSQIVNDFQKGDIAEGYSVSREKKESFPLTVTSAQKNPTAFYLCASSIEMDRGTDTQYFGPGTRLTVL.